The T cell receptor beta chain under discussion was sequenced for a study of cytomegalovirus exposure and HLA in healthy donors. Study context: Of approximately 400 genotyped donors, more than 70% clustered with self-reported Caucasian donors.

The CDR3 is 18 amino acids. Germline lookup yields CDR1 MGHRA and CDR2 YSYEKL. With 0 bases clipped from V and 3 bases from J, the junction kept 10 bases outside the gene matches. Use of 60 Vbeta and 13 Jbeta primers characterized the PCR. Sequenced by immunoSEQ multiplex PCR; TCRdb stores in-frame clones only, minus some. This repertoire shows 110,000 to 150,000 clones, around 72% found once; its top ten account for approximately 2.1%. The sample taken for sequencing was PBMCs. This TCR came from a man aged 35-49 years in good health and CMV-seronegative. The rearrangement links TRBV4-1 to TRBJ2-3; 9 bases align to TRBD2. The chain's CDR3 is CASSQDLFGSGRTDTQYF. The DNA of the CDR3 is TGCGCCAGCAGCCAAGATCTTTTTGGTAGCGGGAGAACAGATACGCAGTATTTT.